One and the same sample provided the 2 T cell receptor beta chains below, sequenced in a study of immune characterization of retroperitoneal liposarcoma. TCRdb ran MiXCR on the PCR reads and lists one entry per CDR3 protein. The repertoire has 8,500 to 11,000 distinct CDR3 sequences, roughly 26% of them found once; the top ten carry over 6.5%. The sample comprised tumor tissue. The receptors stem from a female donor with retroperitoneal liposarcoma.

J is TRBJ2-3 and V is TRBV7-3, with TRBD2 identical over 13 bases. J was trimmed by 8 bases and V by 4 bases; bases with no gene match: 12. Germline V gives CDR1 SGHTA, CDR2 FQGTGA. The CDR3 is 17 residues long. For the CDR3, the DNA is TGTGCCAGCAGCTCAATTGGACTAGCGGGGGATCTCGGTACGCAGTATTTT. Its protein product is CASSSIGLAGDLGTQYF.

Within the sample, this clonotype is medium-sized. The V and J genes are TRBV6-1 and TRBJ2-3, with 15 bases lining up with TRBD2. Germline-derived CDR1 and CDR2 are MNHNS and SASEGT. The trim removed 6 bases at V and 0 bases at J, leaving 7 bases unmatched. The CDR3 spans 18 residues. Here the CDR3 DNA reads TGTGCCAGCAGACTGGGGACTAGCGGGAGGTCTAGCACAGATACGCAGTATTTT. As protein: CASRLGTSGRSSTDTQYF.